This TCR beta chain derives from a study of blood T cell repertoires in COVID-19. Assay: immunoSEQ multiplex PCR; the TCRdb copy retains only in-frame clones and omits some. This sample has under 350,000 clones; roughly 86% occur once, and the top ten carry roughly 3%. Germline V gives CDR1 MNHEY, CDR2 SMNVEV (reference sequence). The CDR3 totals 17 residues. V was pared by 4 bases and J by 0 bases, with 13 bases between. The specimen was PBMCs or T cells enriched from blood (not recorded which). This clonotype originated in a woman aged 18-29 years who had recovered from COVID-19. The genes are TRBV27 and TRBJ1-6; possibly TRBD1 for D (5 bases). The CDR3 region is CASSYGAVSSYNSPLHF. CDR3 DNA sequence: TGTGCCAGCAGTTATGGGGCAGTTAGCTCCTATAATTCACCCCTCCACTTT.